The next 8 T cell receptor beta chains were all read from a single sample in a study of control samples from healthy donors and cancer patients. TCRdb's table, derived via immunoSEQ multiplex PCR, lists solely in-frame clones and lacks some. The sample lists 150,000 to 200,000 clones; approximately 96% were seen once. Sequencing was carried out using blood. Source of these receptors: a middle-aged woman in good health.

The chain has TRBV27 and TRBJ2-1; 7 bases are shared with TRBD1. The CDR3 totals 17 residues. The V gene end was trimmed by 8 bases and the J gene end by 3 bases; junction bases not matched to a gene: 16. Germline lookup yields CDR1 MNHEY and CDR2 SMNVEV (reference sequence). CDR3 residues: CASGPLTTGTVYNEQFF. CDR3 coding DNA: TGTGCCAGCGGCCCCCTGACCACTGGGACAGTCTACAATGAGCAGTTCTTC.

The chain recombines TRBV30 with TRBJ1-2; D is unresolved. In germline, CDR1 is GTSNPN, CDR2 SVGIG (reference sequence). Deletions cut 0 bases from V and 2 bases from J, with 7 bases between. The CDR3 covers 13 residues. CDR3 DNA sequence: TGTGCCTGGAGTGTCGACACCAACTATGGCTACACCTTC. Residues: CAWSVDTNYGYTF.

This chain connects TRBV28 to TRBJ1-4; D not resolved. CDR1 and CDR2 (germline): MDHEN, SYDVKM. This CDR3 contains 11 residues. The ends were cut back, 9 bases at V and 3 bases at J, with 5 bases in the middle. In DNA form, the CDR3 reads TGTGCCAGTTGGGCTAATGAAAAACTGTTTTTT. Translation gives CASWANEKLFF.

The chain employs TRBV3-1 (or the pseudogene TRBV3-2) and TRBJ2-1; possible D gene TRBD2, 5 bases. Germline-derived CDR1 and CDR2 are LGHDT and YNNKEL (reference sequence). The CDR3 sequence is 18 residues long. The V end lost 5 bases, the J end lost 0 bases, and 20 bases lay between the germline ends. The CDR3 sequence is CASSSAPITSLSYNEQFF. CDR3 bases: TGTGCCAGCAGCTCGGCCCCCATAACTAGTCTCTCCTACAATGAGCAGTTCTTC.

The chain employs TRBV19 and TRBJ1-1; no definite D call. Trimming shortened V by 7 bases and J by 0 bases, and 15 bases separated the two germline ends. Per germline, CDR1 LNHDA and CDR2 SQIVND (reference sequence). The CDR3 spans 15 residues. The CDR3 loop reads CASKITEVMNTEAFF. The CDR3 DNA reads as TGTGCCAGTAAGATAACTGAGGTCATGAACACTGAAGCTTTCTTT.

This clone occurred once. The rearrangement joins TRBV11-2 to TRBJ2-5; D might be TRBD1 (6 bases). CDR1 is SGHAT, CDR2 FQNNGV, per germline. The CDR3 extends over 13 amino acids. V gave up 3 bases and J gave up 5 bases, with 10 bases separating them. The CDR3: CASSLTGSETQYF. CDR3 coding DNA: TGTGCCAGCAGCTTGACAGGTTCGGAGACCCAGTACTTC. The whole variable domain, remainder taken from reference TRBV11-2 and TRBJ2-5, is EAGVAQSPRYKIIEKRQSVAFWCNPISGHATLYWYQQILGQGPKLLIQFQNNGVVDDSQLPKDRFSAERLKGVDSTLKIQPAKLEDSAVYLCASSLTGSETQYFGPGTRLLVL.

V gene TRBV30 combines with J gene TRBJ1-1; D perhaps matches TRBD1 (6 bases). The CDR3 sequence is 11 residues long. CDR1 is GTSNPN, CDR2 SVGIG, per germline (reference sequence). CDR3 in DNA: TGTGCGGCCTCGGGGGCCGCTGAAGCTTTCTTT. Translation: CAASGAAEAFF.

The V and J genes are TRBV28 and TRBJ1-5, with 8 nucleotides matching TRBD1. CDR3 length equals 14 residues. The germline V gene encodes CDR1 MDHEN and CDR2 SYDVKM. V shed 6 bases and J 6 bases; nucleotides not matched to a gene: 7. The CDR3 is CASSWGQEPQPQHF. The CDR3 DNA is TGTGCCAGCAGCTGGGGACAGGAGCCTCAGCCCCAGCATTTT.